The rows below give T cell receptor beta chains drawn from one sample of a study of shared clonotypes between healthy human individuals. Data came from immunoSEQ multiplex PCR; TCRdb stores just in-frame clones and leaves some out. The table shows some 1.5 million clones, with roughly 95% occurring only once. Material: naive CD4+ T cells sorted from blood. Receptors originate from a man aged 25-45 years in good health. Both conserved end residues are part of each CDR3. A D gene is named only where the DNA matches it firmly. Size tells how often a clone was seen (once, few, many) or the class of an expanded clone, and some rows leave it out.

v_gene	j_gene	d_gene	abundance	CDR3nt	CDR3aa
TRBV6-1	TRBJ2-5	NA	NA	TGTGCCAGCAGTGAAGGGGGGGTTTGGTTGGAGACCCAGTACTTC	CASSEGGVWLETQYF
TRBV5-6	TRBJ1-1	TRBD1	NA	TGTGCCAGCAGCTCCAGGACAGGGGGCCGCATGAACACTGAAGCTTTCTTT	CASSSRTGGRMNTEAFF
TRBV28	TRBJ2-7	TRBD2	NA	TGTGCCAGCAGTCGTCTCTCCGGGACTAGCGGGAGTAAGCAGTACTTC	CASSRLSGTSGSKQYF
TRBV5-1	TRBJ2-1	NA	NA	TGCGCCAGCTCGCACTCCGGGATTAGATTTGGTGAGCAGTTCTTC	CASSHSGIRFGEQFF
TRBV18	TRBJ2-7	NA	NA	TGTGCCAGCTCACCAGGGGCGGGAAACTCCTACGAGCAGTACTTC	CASSPGAGNSYEQYF
TRBV10-1	TRBJ1-4	NA	NA	TGCGCCAGCAGTGAAGGCAGGGGCAATGAAAAACTGTTTTTT	CASSEGRGNEKLFF
TRBV5-4	TRBJ2-2	TRBD2	NA	TGTGCCAGCAGCTTTAGCGGGAACTATAACACCGGGGAGCTGTTTTTT	CASSFSGNYNTGELFF
TRBV5-6	TRBJ2-3	NA	NA	TGTGCCAGCAGCTCACCGGGACTCCGGGATACGCAGTATTTT	CASSSPGLRDTQYF
TRBV10-3	TRBJ1-5	NA	NA	TGTGCCATCAGTGAGTCGGCCCCAGGGGTTCGCAATCAGCCCCAGCATTTT	CAISESAPGVRNQPQHF
TRBV15	TRBJ2-2	TRBD1	NA	TGTGCCACCGAAATAGGGGGCGGGAACACCGGGGAGCTGTTTTTT	CATEIGGGNTGELFF
TRBV27	TRBJ1-1	NA	NA	TGTGCCAGCATCAACCCGGGGCGGGGGGACCCCATGAACACTGAAGCTTTCTTT	CASINPGRGDPMNTEAFF
TRBV5-6	TRBJ2-7	NA	NA	TGTGCCAGCAGCTTTACGCAGGGAGCTCGGTACGAGCAGTACTTC	CASSFTQGARYEQYF
TRBV18	TRBJ2-3	NA	NA	TGTGCCAGCTCACCACGACCTGGTTTTACTAGCACAGATACGCAGTATTTT	CASSPRPGFTSTDTQYF
TRBV7-2	TRBJ2-1	NA	NA	TGTGCCAGCAGCCCGACATACTTGGCCAATGAGCAGTTCTTC	CASSPTYLANEQFF
TRBV6-1	TRBJ2-7	TRBD1	NA	TGTGCCACTCCCCCCGACAGGGGTTACTACGAGCAGTACTTC	CATPPDRGYYEQYF
TRBV19	TRBJ2-1	NA	NA	TGTGCCAGTAGTATAGGGTTTGCTGCCAATGAGCAGTTCTTC	CASSIGFAANEQFF
TRBV7-5	TRBJ1-1	NA	NA	TGTGCCAGAATCGAGGGTGTTGCTTATTACACGAAAGAGGGGACTGAAGCTTTCTTT	CARIEGVAYYTKEGTEAFF
TRBV27	TRBJ2-7	NA	NA	TGTGCCAGCAGCCCAAGGTCGTTGACAGGATCCGAGCAGTACTTC	CASSPRSLTGSEQYF
TRBV5-1	TRBJ2-7	TRBD1	NA	TGCGCCAGCACTCTGGGGGGGACAGGGAATAATTACGAGCAGTACTTC	CASTLGGTGNNYEQYF
TRBV6-1	TRBJ2-1	TRBD2	NA	TGTGCCAGCAGAGCGGAGCGGGAAAACAATGAGCAGTTCTTC	CASRAERENNEQFF
TRBV9	TRBJ2-1	NA	NA	TGTGCCAGCAGCGTAGTAGGAACCGACAATGAGCAGTTCTTC	CASSVVGTDNEQFF
TRBV19	TRBJ2-7	TRBD1	NA	TGTGCCAGTAGTACAGGACAGGGTGGCGAGCAGTACTTC	CASSTGQGGEQYF
TRBV4-3	TRBJ1-5	NA	NA	TGCGCCAGCAGCCAAGACGCCCGGGAAAGCAATCAGCCCCAGCATTTT	CASSQDARESNQPQHF
TRBV28	TRBJ1-1	NA	NA	TGTGCCAGCAGTTTACTACAGAACACTGAAGCTTTCTTT	CASSLLQNTEAFF
TRBV28	TRBJ2-7	TRBD2	NA	TGTGCCAGCAGTTTAGCGGGGGTCCACGAGCAGTACTTC	CASSLAGVHEQYF
TRBV29-1	TRBJ2-3	TRBD2	NA	TGCAGCGTTGAAATACTAGCGGGGCGCACAGATACGCAGTATTTT	CSVEILAGRTDTQYF
TRBV19	TRBJ1-1	NA	NA	TGTGCCAGTAGTACAACCCCCGGGACCTCCGCCGAGGCTTTCTTT	CASSTTPGTSAEAFF
TRBV18	TRBJ2-6	NA	NA	TGTGCCAGCTCACCAGATAACGTCCTGACTTTC	CASSPDNVLTF
TRBV11-2	TRBJ2-7	NA	NA	TGTGCCAGCAGCTTATGGGGGGAGCAGTACTTC	CASSLWGEQYF
TRBV28	TRBJ1-5	NA	once	TGTGCCAGCACTGCAGGCTATAGCAATCAGCCCCAGCATTTT	CASTAGYSNQPQHF
TRBV28	TRBJ2-1	TRBD2	NA	TGTGCCAGCAGCAAGACTAGCGGGAAGTACAATGAGCAGTTCTTC	CASSKTSGKYNEQFF
TRBV20-1	TRBJ2-5	NA	NA	TGCAGTGCTACTAGGGGACACCAGTACTTC	CSATRGHQYF
TRBV4-3	TRBJ2-7	NA	NA	TGCGCCAGCAGCCAAAGTACCACAGGGAGAGAGCAGTACTTC	CASSQSTTGREQYF
TRBV25-1	TRBJ1-2	NA	NA	TGTGCCAGCAGTGAGGTCTATGGCTACACCTTC	CASSEVYGYTF
TRBV9	TRBJ2-7	TRBD1	NA	TGTGCCAGCAGCAGGTCCGGGACAGGCTACGAGCAGTACTTC	CASSRSGTGYEQYF
TRBV18	TRBJ2-1	NA	NA	TGTGCCAGCTCGATAAAACAGCCCCCTGCCAATGAGCAGTTCTTC	CASSIKQPPANEQFF
TRBV7-2	TRBJ1-5	NA	once	TGTGCCAGCAGTCGCACAGGGATAACTAGCAATCAGCCCCAGCATTTT	CASSRTGITSNQPQHF
TRBV7-9	TRBJ1-1	NA	NA	TGTGCCAGCAGCTTAAATGGGGTAAACACTGAAGCTTTCTTT	CASSLNGVNTEAFF
TRBV11-3	TRBJ1-1	NA	NA	TGTGCCAGCCGAATGGGGGGAATGAACACTGAAGCTTTCTTT	CASRMGGMNTEAFF
TRBV5-4	TRBJ2-3	TRBD2	NA	TGTGCCAGCACAAACGTCGCGGGAGGGGCGGATACGCAGTATTTT	CASTNVAGGADTQYF
TRBV7-7	TRBJ2-7	NA	NA	TGTGCTAGCAGTGTAGCGGAAACCTACGAGCAGTACTTC	CASSVAETYEQYF